These 20 T cell receptor beta chains share one sample of origin, sequenced in a study of regulatory T cells in long-lasting Graves disease. Time point noted: newly diagnosed GD, antithyroid drugs for less than 3 months. TCR sequences were obtained from RNA taken from PBMCs. Combining iRepertoire HTBI primers with Arm-PCR of CDR3 regions, the authors built TCR beta libraries. TCRdb reanalysed the multiplex PCR reads using MiXCR and keeps one entry per CDR3 protein. This table holds some 450,000 distinct CDR3 sequences, less than 20% found once. Another study also made use of these data, one on T cells in Graves' hyperthyroidism and ophthalmopathy.

Specimen: peripheral blood mononuclear cells (PBMCs), collected at new diagnosis, from a patient treated with antithyroid drugs. Receptors originate from a woman in her twenties or thirties with Graves disease.

This clonotype was observed many times. The genes are TRBV5-6 and TRBJ2-1; a possible D gene is TRBD1 (6 bases). Germline V gives CDR1 SGHDT, CDR2 YYEEEE. The V gene lost 4 bases and the J gene lost 9 bases, with 20 bases spanning the gap. This CDR3 contains 15 residues. The CDR3: CASSGDAGTRTEQFF. The CDR3, as DNA: TGTGCCAGCAGCGGAGATGCCGGGACAAGGACTGAGCAGTTCTTC.

The chain employs TRBV20-1 and TRBJ2-2; D gene unclear. Germline V lookup: CDR1 DFQATT, CDR2 SNEGSKA (reference sequence). V was shortened by 6 bases and J by 1 base, with 6 bases between the two germline ends. The CDR3 length is 12 residues. CDR3 residues: CSAAVNTGELFF. The CDR3, as DNA: TGCAGTGCCGCGGTGAACACCGGGGAGCTGTTTTTT.

The DNA for the CDR3 is TGTGCCAGCAGTTCTCAAGTCTCCGGGGCCAACGTCCTGACTTTC. Amino acids: CASSSQVSGANVLTF. V and J are TRBV6-2 or TRBV6-3 and TRBJ2-6; D remains unclear. Between the trimmed V and J ends, which lost 4 bases and 4 bases, there was a span of 11 bases. There are 15 residues in the CDR3. Germline CDR1 reads MNHEY; CDR2 reads SVGEGT.

This clonotype was recorded at least ten times. The V and J genes are TRBV4-1 and TRBJ1-1; D not resolved. Deletions cut 3 bases from V and 1 base from J, with 18 bases between. The CDR3 is 17 amino acids. Germline lookup yields CDR1 MGHRA and CDR2 YSYEKL. This CDR3 is CASSHTRDGSENTEAFF. In nucleotides, the CDR3 is TGCGCCAGCAGCCACACCCGCGATGGCAGCGAGAACACTGAAGCTTTCTTT.

This clonotype was observed at least ten times. The junction does not match germline at one end; this may be a read error. The chain combines TRBV10-3 with TRBJ1-2; 7 bases match TRBD1. Looked up from germline, CDR1 is ENHRY and CDR2 is SYGVKD. This CDR3 has 12 amino acids. The CDR3 here is CAISPDSGTVSF. CDR3 DNA: TGTGCCATCAGTCCCGACTCCGGGACAGTTAGCTTC.

This clonotype was seen more than once but under ten times. This sequence joins TRBV7-2 and TRBJ1-4, with D perhaps matching TRBD1 (6 bases). The CDR3 runs 14 residues. Trimming cost V 3 bases and J 7 bases, with 12 bases left between them. CDR1 SGHTA and CDR2 FQGNSA come from the germline V gene. CDR3 loop: CASSLDRSSEKLFF. CDR3 nucleotides: TGTGCCAGCAGCTTGGACAGAAGCTCTGAAAAACTGTTTTTT.

This clonotype came up many times. CDR3: CASSVGQGRTKNIQYF. CDR3 DNA: TGTGCCAGCAGCGTCGGCCAGGGTAGGACCAAAAACATTCAGTACTTC. The chain carries TRBV28 and TRBJ2-4, with D perhaps TRBD1 (5 bases). Germline V lookup: CDR1 MDHEN, CDR2 SYDVKM. Trimming stripped 6 bases from V and 2 bases from J, with 17 bases between. The CDR3 totals 16 residues.

This clonotype appeared many times. This chain links TRBV27 with TRBJ2-7, with TRBD2 as a possible D gene (5 bases). The CDR3 consists of 14 residues. CDR1 and CDR2 (germline): MNHEY, SMNVEV (reference sequence). V was trimmed by 2 bases and J by 5 bases, leaving 13 bases between them. The CDR3 protein is CASSLLAMSNEQYF. The CDR3 DNA is TGTGCCAGCAGTTTACTAGCAATGTCTAACGAGCAGTACTTC.

The gene calls are TRBV7-2 and TRBJ2-3; either TRBD1 or TRBD2 may supply D (5 bases each). Germline CDR1 SGHTA, CDR2 FQGNSA. V shed 4 bases and J shed 1 base, with 12 bases lying between them. This CDR3 contains 15 residues. The CDR3 DNA reads TGTGCCAGCAGCTCCCGGGACCTACGCACAGATACGCAGTATTTT. Its translation: CASSSRDLRTDTQYF.

This clonotype was found a few times. V is TRBV2 and J is TRBJ2-7; 7 bases are shared with TRBD1. The CDR3 consists of 12 residues. Trimming took 7 bases from V and 3 from J; bases not matched to a gene: 3. Germline-derived CDR1 and CDR2 are SNHLY and FYNNEI. DNA for the CDR3: TGTGCCAGCATGGGACAGCTCTACGAGCAGTACTTC. Translation gives CASMGQLYEQYF.

This clonotype was recorded at least ten times. This rearrangement joins TRBV6-1 to TRBJ1-1; TRBD1 is a possible D gene (5 bases). CDR1 and CDR2 from the germline V gene are MNHNS and SASEGT. This CDR3 comprises 16 residues. The V and J ends lost 2 bases and 0 bases respectively, with 13 bases between them. CDR3 amino acids: CASSERGPFMNTEAFF. In nucleotides, the CDR3 is TGTGCCAGCAGTGAAAGGGGACCTTTCATGAACACTGAAGCTTTCTTT.

This clonotype showed up many times. The V and J genes are TRBV6-1 and TRBJ2-7, with D perhaps given as TRBD1 or TRBD2 (5 bases each). V was pared by 8 bases and J by 0 bases, with 14 bases between. The CDR3 totals 14 residues. Germline assignment: CDR1 MNHNS and CDR2 SASEGT. The CDR3 DNA reads as TGTGCCAGCGGGACCGTACTCCTCTCCTACGAGCAGTACTTC. This translates into CASGTVLLSYEQYF.

The count of this clonotype is one. This chain joins TRBV24-1 and TRBJ2-2, with TRBD2 as a possible D gene (6 bases). The CDR3 runs to 15 residues. Germline assignment: CDR1 KGHDR and CDR2 SFDVKD. V lost 9 bases and J lost 1, with 14 bases in between. The CDR3 here is CATSGGTGNTGELFF. CDR3 DNA: TGTGCCACCTCAGGAGGGACGGGGAACACCGGGGAGCTGTTTTTT.

Regarding this clonotype: A much larger clone lies one base from this, so it may be a read error. The chain has TRBV6-1 and TRBJ1-5; D not certain. Trimming pared 6 bases from V and 4 bases from J, leaving 10 bases between. The CDR3 is 13 residues long. The germline gives CDR1 MNHNS, CDR2 SASEGT. CDR3: CASSGQENQPQHF. The CDR3 nucleotides are TGTGCCAGCAGCGGGCAGGAAAATCAGCCCCAGCATTTT.

A few counts support this clonotype. This chain links TRBV6-5 with TRBJ2-3; D possibly matches TRBD1 or TRBD2 (5 bases each). The V end was cut by 2 bases, the J end by 4 bases, with 10 bases between. The germline gives CDR1 MNHEY, CDR2 SVGAGI. The CDR3 covers 14 residues. The CDR3 DNA sequence: TGTGCCAGCAGTTACGAGGGGTCGGCAGATACGCAGTATTTT. It specifies CASSYEGSADTQYF.

This chain uses TRBV29-1 with TRBJ2-7; no reliable D call. Germline CDR1 is SQVTM and CDR2 is ANQGSEA. This CDR3 comprises 12 residues. The V gene lost 0 bases and the J gene lost 2 bases, with 5 bases spanning the gap. CDR3 sequence: CSVEEETYEQYF. The CDR3 DNA reads as TGCAGCGTTGAAGAAGAAACCTACGAGCAGTACTTC.

This clonotype was counted many times. The chain recombines TRBV12-3 or TRBV12-4 with TRBJ2-7; possible D gene TRBD1, 5 bases. V lost 6 bases, J lost 8 bases, and 14 bases lay in between. The CDR3 has 12 amino acids. The CDR3 sequence is CASRPRTGKQYF. The CDR3 region has the DNA TGTGCCAGCAGGCCCAGAACAGGCAAGCAGTACTTC.

This clonotype occurred many times. This chain joins TRBV11-1 and TRBJ2-5; 13 bases map to TRBD2. The germline gives CDR1 SGHAT, CDR2 FQDESV (reference sequence). J gave up 5 bases and V 5 bases, and 8 bases lay outside the gene matches. The CDR3 loop spans 16 amino acids. The chain's CDR3 is CASSVGLAGVWETQYF. CDR3 coding DNA: TGTGCCAGCAGCGTCGGACTAGCGGGAGTCTGGGAGACCCAGTACTTC.

In its sample, this clonotype was seen many times. The chain employs TRBV12-3 or TRBV12-4 and TRBJ2-7; D remains unclear. Trimming removed 6 bases at V and 7 bases at J, with 13 bases between. The CDR3 runs 12 residues. The CDR3 spells CASSPDEREQYF. CDR3 DNA sequence: TGTGCCAGCAGCCCCGACGAGAGGGAGCAGTACTTC.

This clonotype was counted a few times. The chain is built from TRBV3-1 and TRBJ2-7, with a possible D match to TRBD2 (5 bases). This CDR3 comprises 15 residues. V lost 1 base and J lost 4, with 14 bases in between. Per germline, CDR1 LGHDT and CDR2 YNNKEL (reference sequence). The CDR3 DNA reads as TGTGCCAGCAGCCAAGTGGCCGGGATCGGGTACGAGCAGTACTTC. Translated: CASSQVAGIGYEQYF.